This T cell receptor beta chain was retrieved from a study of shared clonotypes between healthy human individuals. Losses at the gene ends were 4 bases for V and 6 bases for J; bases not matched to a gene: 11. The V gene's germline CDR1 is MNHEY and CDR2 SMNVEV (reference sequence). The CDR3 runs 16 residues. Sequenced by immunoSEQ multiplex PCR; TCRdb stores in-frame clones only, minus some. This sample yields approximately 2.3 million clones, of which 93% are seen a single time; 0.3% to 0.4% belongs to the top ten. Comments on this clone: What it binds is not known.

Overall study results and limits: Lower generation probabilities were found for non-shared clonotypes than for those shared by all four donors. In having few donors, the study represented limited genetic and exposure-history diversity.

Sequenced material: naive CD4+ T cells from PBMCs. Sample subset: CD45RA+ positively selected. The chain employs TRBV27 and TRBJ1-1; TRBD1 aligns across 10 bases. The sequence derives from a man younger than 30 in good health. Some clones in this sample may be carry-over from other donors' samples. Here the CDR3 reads CASSSWTGGDISEAFF. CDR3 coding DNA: TGTGCCAGCAGTTCCTGGACAGGGGGGGATATATCTGAAGCTTTCTTT.